This T cell receptor beta chain was recorded in a study of CD8+ T cells in alopecia areata. RNA, once extracted, was reverse transcribed into cDNA for use as the sequencing template. The table came from immunoSEQ multiplex PCR; TCRdb's copy has only in-frame clones and leaves some out. In the table there are more than 95,000 clones, less than 50% of which are singletons. This clone was picked up a small number of times. CDR1 and CDR2 (germline): SQVTM, ANQGSEA. V lost 3 bases, J lost 7 bases, and 4 bases stayed unmatched. The CDR3 runs to 13 residues. The gene calls are TRBV29-1 and TRBJ2-1; 9 positions match TRBD1. This TCR came from a human donor with alopecia areata. Sequencing used NKG2D-low CD8+ T cells sorted from blood. DNA of the CDR3: TGCAGCGTTGAGAGGGACAGGGAAAATGAGCAGTTCTTC. The encoded protein is CSVERDRENEQFF.